These T cell receptor beta chains were read from a single sample in a study of shared clonotypes between healthy human individuals. The assay was immunoSEQ multiplex PCR, and TCRdb's table has in-frame clones only and misses some. The sample shows 2,100,000 or so clones, 95% of them seen only once. Input material: naive CD4+ T cells sorted from blood. The receptors were gathered from a man aged 18 to 30 in good health. CDR3s include the opening cysteine and the closing phenylalanine or tryptophan. The D gene is left open where the match is weak. The listing skips clone size in some rows; elsewhere it reads once, few, many or a size class.

cdr3_nt	cdr3_aa	clone_size	v_call	d_call	j_call
TGTGCCAGCAGCTTAACGGGAGGGGGCTCTGGAAACACCATATATTTT	CASSLTGGGSGNTIYF	NA	TRBV7-9	NA	TRBJ1-3
TGTGCCAGCAGCACCTCCTACGTCGAGCAGTACTTC	CASSTSYVEQYF	NA	TRBV7-2	NA	TRBJ2-7
TGTGCCTGGACTCGGAGGACAGGGTTCCACACTGAAGCTTTCTTT	CAWTRRTGFHTEAFF	NA	TRBV30	TRBD1	TRBJ1-1
TGCGCCAGCAGCCCCACCGGGACAGGGTTAGGCAATGAGCAGTTCTTC	CASSPTGTGLGNEQFF	NA	TRBV5-1	TRBD1	TRBJ2-1
TGTGCCAGCACTCGGGGACTCAACACCGGGGAGCTGTTTTTT	CASTRGLNTGELFF	NA	TRBV6-1	NA	TRBJ2-2
TGTGCCAGCAGTTTGGGGGGCGCTAACTATGGCTACACCTTC	CASSLGGANYGYTF	NA	TRBV28	NA	TRBJ1-2
TGTGCCCGAGGCAGCTCCTACGAGCAGTACTTC	CARGSSYEQYF	NA	TRBV2	NA	TRBJ2-7
TGTGCCACCCTAGGACTAGTTTGGAACAATGAGCAGTTCTTC	CATLGLVWNNEQFF	NA	TRBV7-8	TRBD2	TRBJ2-1
TGTGCCAGCAGCTTGCCCCCACCTTCCTACGAGCAGTACTTC	CASSLPPPSYEQYF	NA	TRBV5-6	NA	TRBJ2-7
TGTGCCAGCTCCTCGGGGGCCTACGAGCAGTACTTC	CASSSGAYEQYF	NA	TRBV18	NA	TRBJ2-7
TGCAGCGCTGGAAGGGCCGAGGGGACCCAGTACTTC	CSAGRAEGTQYF	once	TRBV29-1	NA	TRBJ2-5
TGCGCCAGCAGTGGGGCGCCGGAAAAAACTGAAGCTTTCTTT	CASSGAPEKTEAFF	NA	TRBV10-1	NA	TRBJ1-1
TGTGCCAGCAGTGCCAGCGGGGCCAGTGTTGAGCAGTTCTTC	CASSASGASVEQFF	NA	TRBV2	TRBD2	TRBJ2-1
TGTGCCAGCAGTTCCCAGGACAGGGGTGCAACTAATGAAAAACTGTTTTTT	CASSSQDRGATNEKLFF	NA	TRBV28	TRBD1	TRBJ1-4
TGTGCCAGCTCACCTTTTCCGACAGGAGATAATTCACCCCTCCACTTT	CASSPFPTGDNSPLHF	NA	TRBV18	NA	TRBJ1-6
TGCGCCAGCAGCTTGTATGGGACCTCCTACGAGCAGTACTTC	CASSLYGTSYEQYF	NA	TRBV5-1	NA	TRBJ2-7
TGTGCCATCAGTGAGGGCAGGGACTTTGGCGAGCAGTACTTC	CAISEGRDFGEQYF	NA	TRBV10-3	NA	TRBJ2-7
TGCGCCAGCAGTGCAGGAACTAGCGGGAGTGATGAGCAGTTCTTC	CASSAGTSGSDEQFF	once	TRBV10-1	TRBD2	TRBJ2-1
TGTGCCAGCAGTGTTCCGGGACTAGCCCGAGCCAAAAACATTCAGTACTTC	CASSVPGLARAKNIQYF	NA	TRBV6-1	TRBD2	TRBJ2-4
TGTGCCAGCAGGGGACAGGGGCCCGAGCAGTTCTTC	CASRGQGPEQFF	NA	TRBV6-6	TRBD1	TRBJ2-1
TGTGCCAGCAGCCCGGCCGGACTTGCAACTAATGAAAAACTGTTTTTT	CASSPAGLATNEKLFF	NA	TRBV5-6	NA	TRBJ1-4
TGTGCCAGCAGCAATGCAGGCGGCCCCTACGAGCAGTACTTC	CASSNAGGPYEQYF	NA	TRBV7-2	NA	TRBJ2-7
TGTGCCAGCGACCAGGCGGACTACAATGAGCAGTTCTTC	CASDQADYNEQFF	NA	TRBV2	NA	TRBJ2-1
TGTGCCAGCAGCGACGACAGGTGGAACACCGGGGAGCTGTTTTTT	CASSDDRWNTGELFF	NA	TRBV11-2	NA	TRBJ2-2
TGTGCCTGGAGTGTACGGCCAGGGCAGGAGCAGTACTTC	CAWSVRPGQEQYF	NA	TRBV30	NA	TRBJ2-7
TGCGCCAGCAGCTTGATAGCTAGCGGGGGGTCGTACAATGAGCAGTTCTTC	CASSLIASGGSYNEQFF	NA	TRBV5-1	TRBD2	TRBJ2-1
TGTGCCAGCAGTCTCTCGGCAGTTCAAGAGACCCAGTACTTC	CASSLSAVQETQYF	NA	TRBV7-2	NA	TRBJ2-5
TGCGCCAGCAGCTTCGCGGCCGAAGAGACCCAGTACTTC	CASSFAAEETQYF	NA	TRBV5-1	NA	TRBJ2-5
TGCAGCGTTGGGGCCGGGACAGGGGGCTCGATGTACACTGAAGCTTTCTTT	CSVGAGTGGSMYTEAFF	NA	TRBV29-1	TRBD1	TRBJ1-1
TGCAGCGTTGACGGGCGGGGCTCCTACAATGAGCAGTTCTTC	CSVDGRGSYNEQFF	NA	TRBV29-1	NA	TRBJ2-1
TGCGCCAGCAGCTCGACAGGGGAAACCTACGAGCAGTACTTC	CASSSTGETYEQYF	NA	TRBV5-1	TRBD1	TRBJ2-7
TGTGCCATCAGTGAGTCGAGAGGAAACCAAGAGACCCAGTACTTC	CAISESRGNQETQYF	NA	TRBV10-3	NA	TRBJ2-5
TGCAGCGTTACCCCACAGAACACCGGGGAGCTGTTTTTT	CSVTPQNTGELFF	NA	TRBV29-1	NA	TRBJ2-2
TGTGCCAGCAGGACTAGCGGACTGTCAAAGGAGCAGTACTTC	CASRTSGLSKEQYF	NA	TRBV2	TRBD2	TRBJ2-7
TGTGCCAGCCAGATGGAGGGGAACTACAATGAGCAGTTCTTC	CASQMEGNYNEQFF	NA	TRBV6-6	NA	TRBJ2-1
TGCGCCAGCAGTGAGTCTAGCTCCTACGAGCAGTACTTC	CASSESSSYEQYF	NA	TRBV10-1	NA	TRBJ2-7
TGCAGCGTTGAAGGGGTCGAGGGGGGGCTCTACGAGCAGTACTTC	CSVEGVEGGLYEQYF	NA	TRBV29-1	NA	TRBJ2-7
TGTGCCAGCTCCCGCGGACTAGCGGACTCCTACGAGCAGTACTTC	CASSRGLADSYEQYF	NA	TRBV18	TRBD2	TRBJ2-7
TGTGCCAGCAGCCTACCCCCAACTAATGAAAAACTGTTTTTT	CASSLPPTNEKLFF	NA	TRBV28	NA	TRBJ1-4
TGTGCCTGGAGCGGTAGGGGGGCAGCTAATGAAAAACTGTTTTTT	CAWSGRGAANEKLFF	NA	TRBV30	NA	TRBJ1-4
TGTGCCAGCATCCGCAGGGGGAACACTGAAGCTTTCTTT	CASIRRGNTEAFF	NA	TRBV6-1	NA	TRBJ1-1
TGTGCCAGTAGTATCGCGGGTCTCACTGAAGCTTTCTTT	CASSIAGLTEAFF	NA	TRBV19	NA	TRBJ1-1
TGTGCCAGCAGCGGGACAGCGAACACTGAAGCTTTCTTT	CASSGTANTEAFF	few	TRBV2	TRBD1	TRBJ1-1
TGCGCCAGCAGCCCCGTCCGGGATTCTAAAGGCCCTGAGCAGTTCTTC	CASSPVRDSKGPEQFF	NA	TRBV5-1	NA	TRBJ2-1
TGTGCCAGCAGCGCAGGGCACATTGGCCCCTACGAGCAGTACTTC	CASSAGHIGPYEQYF	NA	TRBV9	NA	TRBJ2-7
TGTGCCAGCAGTGAAAGGGGTCGTGGTGAAAAACTGTTTTTT	CASSERGRGEKLFF	NA	TRBV6-1	NA	TRBJ1-4
TGCGCCAGCAGTGAGTCCCGGTTACTAATGAACACCGGGGAGCTGTTTTTT	CASSESRLLMNTGELFF	NA	TRBV10-1	NA	TRBJ2-2
TGTGCCAGCAGCTCGGGACAGGGAGGCGAGCAGTACTTC	CASSSGQGGEQYF	few	TRBV11-1	TRBD1	TRBJ2-7
TGTGCCAGCTCACCACGCAGCTATGGCTACACCTTC	CASSPRSYGYTF	NA	TRBV18	NA	TRBJ1-2